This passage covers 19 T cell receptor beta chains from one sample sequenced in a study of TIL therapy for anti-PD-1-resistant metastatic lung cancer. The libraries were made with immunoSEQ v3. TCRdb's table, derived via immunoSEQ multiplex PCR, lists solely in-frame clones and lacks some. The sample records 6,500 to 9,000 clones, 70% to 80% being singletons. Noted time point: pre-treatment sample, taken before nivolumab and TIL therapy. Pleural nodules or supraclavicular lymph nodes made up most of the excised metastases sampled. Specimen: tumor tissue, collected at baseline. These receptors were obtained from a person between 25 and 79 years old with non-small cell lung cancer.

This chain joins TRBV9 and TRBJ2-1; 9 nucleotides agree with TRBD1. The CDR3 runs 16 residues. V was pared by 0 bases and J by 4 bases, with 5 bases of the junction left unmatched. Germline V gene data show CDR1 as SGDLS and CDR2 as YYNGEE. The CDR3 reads CASSVAPTGGYNEQFF. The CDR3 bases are TGTGCCAGCAGCGTAGCCCCGACAGGGGGATACAATGAGCAGTTCTTC.

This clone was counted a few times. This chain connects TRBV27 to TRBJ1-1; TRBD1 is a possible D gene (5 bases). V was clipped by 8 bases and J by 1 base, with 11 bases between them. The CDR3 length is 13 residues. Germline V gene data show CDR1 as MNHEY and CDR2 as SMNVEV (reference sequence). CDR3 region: CASRWGGNTEAFF. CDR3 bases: TGTGCCAGCCGATGGGGGGGGAACACTGAAGCTTTCTTT.

CDR3 residues: CASSLLRSVKPYNEQFF. CDR3 nucleotides: TGTGCCAGCAGTTTATTGCGTTCGGTCAAGCCCTACAATGAGCAGTTCTTC. J is TRBJ2-1 and V is TRBV27; D ambiguous. The CDR3 totals 17 residues. Looked up from germline, CDR1 is MNHEY and CDR2 is SMNVEV (reference sequence). The V end was cut by 1 base, the J end by 2 bases, with 15 bases between.

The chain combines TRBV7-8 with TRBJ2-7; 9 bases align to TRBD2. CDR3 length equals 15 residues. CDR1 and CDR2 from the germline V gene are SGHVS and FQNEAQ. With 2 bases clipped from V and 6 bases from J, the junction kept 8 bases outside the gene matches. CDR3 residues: CASSLFGGGAAEQYF. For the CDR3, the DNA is TGTGCCAGCAGCTTATTTGGCGGGGGGGCGGCCGAGCAGTACTTC.

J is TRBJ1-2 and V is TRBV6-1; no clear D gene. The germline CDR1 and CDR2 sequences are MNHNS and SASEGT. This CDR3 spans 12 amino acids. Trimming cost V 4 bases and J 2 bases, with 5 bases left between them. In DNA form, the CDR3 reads TGTGCCAGCAGTGGAGACAACTATGGCTACACCTTC. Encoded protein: CASSGDNYGYTF.

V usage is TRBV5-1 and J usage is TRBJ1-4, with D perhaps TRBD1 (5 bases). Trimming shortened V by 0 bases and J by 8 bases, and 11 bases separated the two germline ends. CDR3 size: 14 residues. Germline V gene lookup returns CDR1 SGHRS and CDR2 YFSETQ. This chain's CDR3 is CASSLEGVREKLFF. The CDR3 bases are TGCGCCAGCAGCTTGGAAGGGGTCCGCGAAAAACTGTTTTTT. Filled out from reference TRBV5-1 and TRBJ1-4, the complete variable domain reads KAGVTQTPRYLIKTRGQQVTLSCSPISGHRSVSWYQQTPGQGLQFLFEYFSETQRNKGNFPGRFSGRQFSNSRSEMNVSTLELGDSALYLCASSLEGVREKLFFGSGTQLSVL.

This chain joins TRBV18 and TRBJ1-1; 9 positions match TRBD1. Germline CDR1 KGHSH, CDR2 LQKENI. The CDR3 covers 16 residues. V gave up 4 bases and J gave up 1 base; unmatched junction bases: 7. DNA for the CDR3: TGTGCCAGCTCACAGAACGGACAGGGGTGGAACACTGAAGCTTTCTTT. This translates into CASSQNGQGWNTEAFF.

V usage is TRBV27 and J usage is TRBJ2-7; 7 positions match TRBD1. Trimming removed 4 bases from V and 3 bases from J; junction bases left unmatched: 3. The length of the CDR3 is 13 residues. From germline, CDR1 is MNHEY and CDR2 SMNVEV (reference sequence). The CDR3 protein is CASSSRQGYEQYF. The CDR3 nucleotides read TGTGCCAGCAGTTCCCGACAGGGCTACGAGCAGTACTTC.

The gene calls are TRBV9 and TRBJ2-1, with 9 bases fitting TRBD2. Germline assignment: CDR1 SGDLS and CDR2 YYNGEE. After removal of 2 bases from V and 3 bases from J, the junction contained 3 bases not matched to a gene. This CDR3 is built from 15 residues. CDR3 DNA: TGTGCCAGCAGCGTCGCAGCGGGAGGCTACAATGAGCAGTTCTTC. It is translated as CASSVAAGGYNEQFF.

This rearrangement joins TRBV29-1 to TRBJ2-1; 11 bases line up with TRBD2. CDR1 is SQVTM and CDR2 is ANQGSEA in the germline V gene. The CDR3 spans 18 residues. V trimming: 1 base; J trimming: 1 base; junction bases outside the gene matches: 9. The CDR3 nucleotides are TGCAGCGTTGAAGGACTAGCGGGAAATTTAGGGTCCTACAATGAGCAGTTCTTC. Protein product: CSVEGLAGNLGSYNEQFF.

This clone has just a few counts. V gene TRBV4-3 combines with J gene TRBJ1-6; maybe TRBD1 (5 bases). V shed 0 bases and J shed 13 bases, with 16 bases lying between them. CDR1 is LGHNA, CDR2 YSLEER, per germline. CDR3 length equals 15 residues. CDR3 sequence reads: CASSQDGNRINPLHF. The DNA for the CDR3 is TGCGCCAGCAGCCAAGACGGGAACAGGATCAATCCCCTCCACTTT.

The CDR3 bases are TGTGCCAGCAGTTCCGGGAAGGTCTCCGGGGAGCTGTTTTTT. It translates to CASSSGKVSGELFF. V and J are TRBV25-1 and TRBJ2-2, with D tentatively TRBD2 (5 bases). The length of the CDR3 is 14 residues. From germline, CDR1 is MGHDK and CDR2 SYGVNS. Trimming took off 5 bases at V and 6 bases at J, with 13 bases between the two ends.

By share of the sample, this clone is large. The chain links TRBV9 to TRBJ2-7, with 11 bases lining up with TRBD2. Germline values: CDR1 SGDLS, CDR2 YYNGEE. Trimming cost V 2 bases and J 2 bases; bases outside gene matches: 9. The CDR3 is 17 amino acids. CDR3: CASSVGIAGGPPYEQYF. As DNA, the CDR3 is TGTGCCAGCAGCGTGGGTATAGCGGGAGGGCCCCCCTACGAGCAGTACTTC.

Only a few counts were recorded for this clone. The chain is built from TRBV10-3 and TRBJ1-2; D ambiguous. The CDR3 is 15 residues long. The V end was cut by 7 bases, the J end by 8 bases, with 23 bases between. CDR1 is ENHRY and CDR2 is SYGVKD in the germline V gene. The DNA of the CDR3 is TGTGCCATCACAATCGACGGAACTCCAGGCTGGGGCTACACCTTC. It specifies CAITIDGTPGWGYTF.

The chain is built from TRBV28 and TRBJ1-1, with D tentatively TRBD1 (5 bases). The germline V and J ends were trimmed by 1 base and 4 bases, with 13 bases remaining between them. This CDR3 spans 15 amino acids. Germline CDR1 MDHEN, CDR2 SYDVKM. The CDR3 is CASSLSTGRGTEAFF. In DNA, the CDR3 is TGTGCCAGCAGTTTATCGACGGGGAGGGGCACTGAAGCTTTCTTT. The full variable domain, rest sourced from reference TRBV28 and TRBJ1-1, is DVKVTQSSRYLVKRTGEKVFLECVQDMDHENMFWYRQDPGLGLRLIYFSYDVKMKEKGDIPEGYSVSREKKERFSLILESASTNQTSMYLCASSLSTGRGTEAFFGQGTRLTVV.

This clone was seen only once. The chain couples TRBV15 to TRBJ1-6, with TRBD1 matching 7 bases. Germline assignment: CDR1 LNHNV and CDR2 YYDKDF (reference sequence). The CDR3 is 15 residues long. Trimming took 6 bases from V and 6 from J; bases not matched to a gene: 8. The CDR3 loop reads CATREDRRLNSPLHF. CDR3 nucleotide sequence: TGTGCCACCAGAGAGGACAGGAGGCTTAATTCACCCCTCCACTTT. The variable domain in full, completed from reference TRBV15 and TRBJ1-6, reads DAMVIQNPRYQVTQFGKPVTLSCSQTLNHNVMYWYQQKSSQAPKLLFHYYDKDFNNEADTPDNFQSRRPNTSFCFLDIRSPGLGDTAMYLCATREDRRLNSPLHFGNGTRLTVT.

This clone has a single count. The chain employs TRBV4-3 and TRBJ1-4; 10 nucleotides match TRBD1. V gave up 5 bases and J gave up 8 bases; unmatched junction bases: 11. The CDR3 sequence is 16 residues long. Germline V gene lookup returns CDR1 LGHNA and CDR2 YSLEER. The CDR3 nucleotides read TGCGCCAGCAGCTCACTACCGGGACAGGGGAGAGAAAAACTGTTTTTT. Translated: CASSSLPGQGREKLFF.

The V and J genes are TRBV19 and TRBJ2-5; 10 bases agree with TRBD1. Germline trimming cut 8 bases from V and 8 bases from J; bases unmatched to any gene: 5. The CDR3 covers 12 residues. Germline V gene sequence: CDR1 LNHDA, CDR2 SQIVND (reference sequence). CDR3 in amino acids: CASSGTGVTQYF. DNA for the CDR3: TGTGCCAGTTCCGGGACAGGGGTTACCCAGTACTTC.

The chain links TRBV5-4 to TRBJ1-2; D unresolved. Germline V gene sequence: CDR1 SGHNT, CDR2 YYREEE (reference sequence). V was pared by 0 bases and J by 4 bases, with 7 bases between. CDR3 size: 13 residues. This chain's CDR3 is CASSLAGGYGYTF. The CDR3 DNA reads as TGTGCCAGCAGCTTGGCAGGCGGCTATGGCTACACCTTC.